The 22 T cell receptor beta chains listed next were all sequenced from one sample in a study of blood T cell repertoires in COVID-19. Profiled with immunoSEQ multiplex PCR; TCRdb holds only in-frame clones, not every one. The sample shows some 350,000 clones, under 95% of them seen only once. The sample comprised peripheral blood. The source of these receptors is a woman younger than 30 who had recovered from COVID-19.

CDR3 residues: CASSPPFGQGSHGYTF. In DNA, the CDR3 is TGTGCCAGCTCACCACCGTTCGGACAGGGATCCCATGGCTACACCTTC. V is TRBV18 and J is TRBJ1-2; TRBD1 aligns across 8 bases. The germline V gene encodes CDR1 KGHSH and CDR2 LQKENI. CDR3 size: 16 residues. V shed 0 bases, J shed 6 bases, and the junction held 9 bases outside the gene matches.

The chain joins TRBV9 to TRBJ2-3; a possible D gene is TRBD1 (5 bases). The CDR3 has 12 residues. Trimming stripped 3 bases from V and 8 bases from J, with 10 bases between. Germline assignment: CDR1 SGDLS and CDR2 YYNGEE. CDR3 in amino acids: CASSGTWGTQYF. In DNA, the CDR3 is TGTGCCAGCAGCGGGACATGGGGTACGCAGTATTTT.

The gene calls are TRBV15 and TRBJ2-3; a weak D match, TRBD1 (6 bases). The germline V and J ends were trimmed by 2 bases and 0 bases, with 9 bases remaining between them. This CDR3 is 15 amino acids long. Germline CDR1 and CDR2: LNHNV and YYDKDF (reference sequence). The CDR3 here is CATSRRRGSTDTQYF. As DNA, the CDR3 is TGTGCCACCAGCAGACGTAGGGGGAGCACAGATACGCAGTATTTT.

The chain joins TRBV15 to TRBJ2-4, with a weak D call TRBD1 (6 bases). V lost 3 bases to trimming and J lost 0 bases, with 15 bases between them. This CDR3 spans 17 amino acids. The germline V gene has CDR1 LNHNV and CDR2 YYDKDF (reference sequence). CDR3 amino acids: CATSREQGPLAKNIQYF. In DNA, the CDR3 is TGTGCCACCAGCAGGGAACAGGGTCCCCTAGCCAAAAACATTCAGTACTTC.

This clone was seen more than once but under ten times. The gene calls are TRBV14 and TRBJ2-1; 8 bases map to TRBD1. This CDR3 contains 17 residues. Germline trimming cut 3 bases from V and 0 bases from J; bases unmatched to any gene: 7. Germline CDR1 is SGHDN and CDR2 is FVKESK. DNA for the CDR3: TGTGCCAGCAGCCACGGACAGGGTTCCTACTCCTACAATGAGCAGTTCTTC. This codes for CASSHGQGSYSYNEQFF.

The rearrangement uses TRBV4-3 and TRBJ1-3; D ambiguous. CDR3 length equals 18 residues. Germline V gene sequence: CDR1 LGHNA, CDR2 YSLEER. V lost 1 base and J 4 bases, leaving 20 bases between the germline ends. The CDR3 nucleotides are TGCGCCAGCAGCCAAGGGTCCTTTTCGGAGGTCCGCGGAAACACCATATATTTT. Translation: CASSQGSFSEVRGNTIYF.

The chain couples TRBV12-3 or TRBV12-4 to TRBJ2-2; D unresolved. This CDR3 comprises 13 residues. Trimming pared 3 bases from V and 8 bases from J, leaving 10 bases between. The CDR3 DNA reads TGTGCCAGCAGTTTGGCTCCTAGTGGGGAGCTGTTTTTT. It translates to CASSLAPSGELFF.

This clone occurred a few times. J is TRBJ1-6 and V is TRBV30, with 7 bases lining up with TRBD1. CDR3 length equals 17 residues. The V gene end was trimmed by 1 base and the J gene end by 0 bases; junction bases not matched to a gene: 6. Germline loops: CDR1 GTSNPN, CDR2 SVGIG (reference sequence). The CDR3 protein is CAWSDGQALSYNSPLHF. The CDR3 region has the DNA TGTGCCTGGAGTGACGGACAGGCGCTCTCCTATAATTCACCCCTCCACTTT.

CDR3 coding DNA: TGTGCCAGCAGCCCCCGCAGGGGATGGGGCACAGATACGCAGTATTTT. Translating gives CASSPRRGWGTDTQYF. The V call is TRBV11-2, the J call TRBJ2-3, with a tentative D call TRBD1 (6 bases). The CDR3 contains 16 residues. V was trimmed by 5 bases and J by 1 base, leaving 16 bases between them. The germline V gene has CDR1 SGHAT and CDR2 FQNNGV.

The rearrangement joins TRBV5-1 to TRBJ1-5, with 7 nucleotides matching TRBD1. The germline V gene encodes CDR1 SGHRS and CDR2 YFSETQ. V lost 7 bases and J lost 1; bases outside the gene matches: 8. The CDR3 has 15 residues. The CDR3 is CASQSTGESNQPQHF. The CDR3 DNA follows: TGCGCCAGCCAAAGTACAGGGGAAAGCAATCAGCCCCAGCATTTT.

The chain couples TRBV7-2 to TRBJ2-1, with 11 bases matching TRBD2. Trimming took 0 bases from V and 7 from J; bases not matched to a gene: 2. The CDR3 is 15 residues long. CDR1 is SGHTA and CDR2 is FQGNSA in the germline V gene. The DNA of the CDR3 is TGTGCCAGCAGCTTAGCTAGCGGGAGGGTAAATGAGCAGTTCTTC. Encoded protein: CASSLASGRVNEQFF.

The table lists this clone with many counts. The V and J genes are TRBV6-5 and TRBJ1-6, with 10 bases lining up with TRBD1. V lost 2 bases and J lost 9; bases outside the gene matches: 4. Germline CDR1 MNHEY, CDR2 SVGAGI. The CDR3 is 15 amino acids. This chain's CDR3 is CASSYAGDRGSPLHF. Here the CDR3 DNA reads TGTGCCAGCAGTTACGCGGGGGACAGGGGTTCACCCCTCCACTTT.

The chain joins TRBV18 to TRBJ2-1; 11 bases align to TRBD2. From germline, CDR1 is KGHSH and CDR2 LQKENI. Trimming cost V 2 bases and J 5 bases; bases outside gene matches: 14. This CDR3 is 19 amino acids long. CDR3: CASSPTPRGLAGGNNEQFF. The DNA of the CDR3 is TGTGCCAGCTCACCAACCCCTCGTGGCCTAGCGGGAGGAAACAATGAGCAGTTCTTC.

This chain connects TRBV15 to TRBJ2-5; 7 positions match TRBD2. Germline V lookup: CDR1 LNHNV, CDR2 YYDKDF (reference sequence). This CDR3 spans 13 amino acids. Trimming removed 4 bases from V and 5 bases from J; junction bases left unmatched: 4. The CDR3 is CATSIGGLETQYF. CDR3 bases: TGTGCCACCAGCATCGGGGGGTTGGAGACCCAGTACTTC.

The rearrangement links TRBV4-3 to TRBJ2-6, with D unresolved. V was cut by 0 bases and J by 0 bases, with 9 bases left in between. The CDR3 is 17 amino acids. The germline gives CDR1 LGHNA, CDR2 YSLEER. CDR3 nucleotides: TGCGCCAGCAGCCAAGATAACCTAGGCTCTGGGGCCAACGTCCTGACTTTC. It encodes CASSQDNLGSGANVLTF.

This clone was detected once. The rearrangement links TRBV9 to TRBJ1-2, with 7 nucleotides matching TRBD1. The CDR3 is 15 amino acids. V dropped 4 bases and J dropped 0; count of bases not matched to a gene: 6. Germline-derived CDR1 and CDR2 are SGDLS and YYNGEE. The CDR3 DNA sequence: TGTGCCAGCAGCCAGACAGGGTCAACTAACTATGGCTACACCTTC. Protein product: CASSQTGSTNYGYTF.

The J gene is TRBJ2-2, the V gene TRBV24-1; 9 bases match TRBD2. V trimming: 3 bases; J trimming: 7 bases; junction bases outside the gene matches: 2. The CDR3 spans 14 residues. The germline CDR1 and CDR2 sequences are KGHDR and SFDVKD. The CDR3 DNA is TGTGCCACCAGTGATGGGACTAGCAACGGGGAGCTGTTTTTT. This gives the protein CATSDGTSNGELFF.

CDR3 sequence (DNA): TGTGCCAGCAGCACGGCTCAGGGGGCTAGCTATGGCTACACCTTC. This gives the protein CASSTAQGASYGYTF. V gene TRBV7-9 combines with J gene TRBJ1-2, with TRBD1 identical over 8 bases. The germline gives CDR1 SEHNR, CDR2 FQNEAQ (reference sequence). The CDR3 runs to 15 residues. Trimming took 5 bases from V and 4 from J; bases not matched to a gene: 9. Based on the CDR3 plus reference TRBV7-9 and TRBJ1-2, the full variable domain is DTGVSQNPRHKITKRGQNVTFRCDPISEHNRLYWYRQTLGQGPEFLTYFQNEAQLEKSRLLSDRFSAERPKGSFSTLEIQRTEQGDSAMYLCASSTAQGASYGYTFGSGTRLTVV.

This sequence joins TRBV2 and TRBJ2-7; 8 bases are a match to TRBD2. Per the germline V gene, CDR1 is SNHLY and CDR2 is FYNNEI. This CDR3 region has 12 residues. With V trimmed by 7 bases and J by 3 bases, 2 bases remained unmatched. CDR3 sequence (DNA): TGTGCCAGCACTGGGACTAGCTACGAGCAGTACGTC. Its translation is CASTGTSYEQYV.

V and J are TRBV27 and TRBJ1-1; D possibly corresponds to TRBD1 (6 bases). Germline V gene lookup returns CDR1 MNHEY and CDR2 SMNVEV (reference sequence). The CDR3 covers 15 residues. The V and J ends lost 3 bases and 0 bases respectively, with 11 bases between them. CDR3 sequence: CASSLAGVMNTEAFF. DNA of the CDR3: TGTGCCAGCAGTTTGGCAGGGGTCATGAACACTGAAGCTTTCTTT.

The V call is TRBV28, the J call TRBJ2-1, with 7 bases fitting TRBD1. The CDR3 is 13 residues long. Germline-derived CDR1 and CDR2 are MDHEN and SYDVKM. J lost 5 bases, V lost 8 bases, and 6 bases had no gene match. The CDR3 spells CASYGTVNNEQFF. The CDR3 DNA sequence: TGTGCCAGCTACGGGACAGTAAACAATGAGCAGTTCTTC.

The chain employs TRBV5-6 and TRBJ1-3; TRBD1 is a possible D gene (5 bases). Between the trimmed V and J ends, which lost 4 bases and 3 bases, there was a span of 11 bases. Germline V CDR1 and CDR2: SGHDT, YYEEEE. The length of the CDR3 is 14 residues. CDR3 sequence: CASSPGFFGNTIYF. The CDR3 DNA follows: TGTGCCAGCAGCCCAGGGTTTTTTGGAAACACCATATATTTT.